This TCR beta chain is from a study of shared T cell receptors in the human thymus. Assay used: immunoSEQ multiplex PCR; TCRdb lists only in-frame clones, some missing. Seen here are 540,000 or so clones, 78% observed once, and the top ten hold about 0.014%. The data also belong to a second study, concerning human thymus T cells.

The sample consisted of thymocytes. This clonotype was sampled from a boy in the first two years of life with a congenital heart defect.

This CDR3 is CASSPDRGAPYYGYTF. In nucleotides, the CDR3 is TGCGCCAGCAGCCCGGACAGGGGAGCCCCCTACTATGGCTACACCTTC. The chain couples TRBV4-3 to TRBJ1-2, with 9 bases matching TRBD1. This CDR3 has 16 amino acids. The germline gives CDR1 LGHNA, CDR2 YSLEER. J lost 3 bases, V lost 4 bases, and 9 bases had no gene match.